The 19 T cell receptor beta chains reported below all come from one sample, sequenced in a study of T cell responses to AZD1222 COVID-19 vaccine. Sequencing used immunoSEQ multiplex PCR; TCRdb keeps in-frame clones, though not all of them. The sample contains about 93,000 clones, 80% to 90% of which appear only once. The sample was peripheral blood, taken on day 0 of AZD1222 vaccination. These receptor sequences come from an adult in good health.

The chain links TRBV7-2 to TRBJ2-5; 13 nucleotides match TRBD2. This CDR3 spans 19 amino acids. Germline CDR1 SGHTA, CDR2 FQGNSA. With 1 base clipped from V and 5 bases from J, the junction kept 13 bases outside the gene matches. The CDR3 spells CASSLGPPGTSGIGETQYF. The CDR3 DNA follows: TGTGCCAGCAGCTTAGGTCCCCCTGGGACTAGCGGGATTGGGGAGACCCAGTACTTC.

This clone was detected only once. The rearrangement joins TRBV24-1 to TRBJ2-7, with 8 positions matching TRBD1. Germline V CDR1 and CDR2: KGHDR, SFDVKD. The CDR3 totals 14 residues. The V and J ends lost 7 bases and 2 bases, in that order; junction bases with no gene match: 6. DNA for the CDR3: TGTGCCACCAGCGGACAGGGTACTCCCTACGAGCAGTACTTC. The encoded protein is CATSGQGTPYEQYF.

This chain joins TRBV9 and TRBJ2-2; D call uncertain. CDR3 length: 16 amino acids. Between the trimmed V and J ends, which lost 0 bases and 1 base, there was a span of 10 bases. Germline V gives CDR1 SGDLS, CDR2 YYNGEE. CDR3 coding DNA: TGTGCCAGCAGCGTAGGGGTCGGGCTGAACACCGGGGAGCTGTTTTTT. This sequence encodes CASSVGVGLNTGELFF.

This chain connects TRBV7-8 to TRBJ1-2; TRBD1 aligns across 7 bases. CDR1 and CDR2 (germline): SGHVS, FQNEAQ. CDR3 size: 15 residues. The trim removed 5 bases at V and 2 bases at J, leaving 8 bases unmatched. CDR3 in amino acids: CASSMRTGANYGYTF. CDR3 sequence (DNA): TGTGCCAGCAGCATGCGGACAGGAGCAAACTATGGCTACACCTTC. Looking up the rest from reference TRBV7-8 and TRBJ1-2 gives the full variable domain: GAGVSQSPRYKVAKRGQDVALRCDPISGHVSLFWYQQALGQGPEFLTYFQNEAQLDKSGLPSDRFFAERPEGSVSTLKIQRTQQEDSAVYLCASSMRTGANYGYTFGSGTRLTVV.

The chain links TRBV3-1 (or the pseudogene TRBV3-2) to TRBJ1-6; unclear D gene. V was clipped by 5 bases and J by 1 base, with 12 bases between them. Germline CDR1 reads LGHDT; CDR2 reads YNNKEL (reference sequence). The CDR3 consists of 16 residues. The CDR3 protein is CASSRVGSSYNSPLHF. The DNA of the CDR3 is TGTGCCAGCAGCAGAGTGGGGTCTTCCTATAATTCACCCCTCCACTTT.

Comment on this clone: Other DNA sequences within the sample encode an identical CDR3. This chain joins TRBV5-1 and TRBJ1-1; D not certain. This CDR3 spans 14 amino acids. Germline V gene lookup returns CDR1 SGHRS and CDR2 YFSETQ. Trimming stripped 0 bases from V and 6 bases from J, with 12 bases between. CDR3 nucleotide sequence: TGCGCCAGCAGCTTGGAGGGTGGGTGGGCTGAAGCTTTCTTT. Amino acid sequence: CASSLEGGWAEAFF.

This chain links TRBV6-4 with TRBJ2-3; the match to TRBD2 covers 8 bases. V was clipped by 2 bases and J by 0 bases; unmatched bases: 4. The CDR3 contains 16 residues. Germline V gene sequence: CDR1 MRHNA, CDR2 SNTAGT. The CDR3 protein is CASSDGAGDSTDTQYF. In DNA form, the CDR3 reads TGTGCCAGCAGTGACGGAGCGGGAGATAGCACAGATACGCAGTATTTT.

V usage is TRBV6-5 and J usage is TRBJ1-4; a possible D gene is TRBD1 (5 bases). The CDR3 runs 12 residues. Trimming cost V 8 bases and J 4 bases, with 8 bases left between them. CDR1 and CDR2 (germline): MNHEY, SVGAGI. CDR3 sequence: CASVGGNEKLFF. The CDR3 bases are TGTGCCAGCGTTGGGGGTAATGAAAAACTGTTTTTT.

V gene TRBV27 combines with J gene TRBJ2-3, with 13 bases fitting TRBD2. After removal of 5 bases from V and 7 bases from J, the junction contained 9 bases not matched to a gene. The CDR3 covers 16 residues. Germline CDR1 is MNHEY and CDR2 is SMNVEV (reference sequence). The CDR3 loop reads CASSRTPGLAGNTQYF. The CDR3 bases are TGTGCCAGCAGTCGTACCCCGGGACTAGCGGGAAATACGCAGTATTTT.

The chain is built from TRBV7-9 and TRBJ1-1, with D possibly matching TRBD1 (6 bases). V was pared by 5 bases and J by 3 bases, with 16 bases between. The germline gives CDR1 SEHNR, CDR2 FQNEAQ (reference sequence). The CDR3 runs 15 residues. Here the CDR3 reads CASSPPSDRHTEAFF. The CDR3 nucleotides read TGTGCCAGCAGCCCGCCCTCAGACAGGCACACTGAAGCTTTCTTT.

The V and J genes are TRBV29-1 and TRBJ1-2, with a possible D match to TRBD1 (6 bases). The V gene lost 0 bases and the J gene lost 5 bases, with 19 bases spanning the gap. Looked up from germline, CDR1 is SQVTM and CDR2 is ANQGSEA. This CDR3 spans 16 amino acids. CDR3: CSVEERGAGAGYGYTF. CDR3 coding DNA: TGCAGCGTTGAAGAGCGGGGCGCAGGGGCGGGGTATGGCTACACCTTC. The full variable domain, in which reference TRBV29-1 and TRBJ1-2 provide the parts outside the CDR3, is SAVISQKPSRDICQRGTSLTIQCQVDSQVTMMFWYRQQPGQSLTLIATANQGSEATYESGFVIDKFPISRPNLTFSTLTVSNMSPEDSSIYLCSVEERGAGAGYGYTFGSGTRLTVV.

The chain employs TRBV6-5 and TRBJ1-5, with 8 bases that match TRBD1. The length of the CDR3 is 15 residues. Germline-derived CDR1 and CDR2 are MNHEY and SVGAGI. V was clipped by 2 bases and J by 0 bases; unmatched bases: 0. The CDR3 sequence is CASSYGTGSNQPQHF. The CDR3 DNA is TGTGCCAGCAGTTACGGGACAGGTAGCAATCAGCCCCAGCATTTT.

The chain carries TRBV24-1 and TRBJ1-5; D gene unclear. V shed 3 bases and J shed 4 bases, with 6 bases lying between them. CDR1 is KGHDR and CDR2 is SFDVKD in the germline V gene. CDR3 length equals 13 residues. As DNA, the CDR3 is TGTGCCACCAGTGATCTCGGGAATCAGCCCCAGCATTTT. Amino acids: CATSDLGNQPQHF.

V and J are TRBV4-1 and TRBJ1-1, with a tentative D call TRBD1 (5 bases). Germline CDR1 and CDR2: MGHRA and YSYEKL. V was clipped by 0 bases and J by 10 bases, with 12 bases between them. The CDR3 runs 13 residues. The CDR3 loop is CASSQEWQGGAFF. CDR3 bases: TGCGCCAGCAGCCAAGAGTGGCAGGGCGGAGCTTTCTTT.

This chain links TRBV11-2 with TRBJ1-5, with D possibly TRBD1 on 5 matching bases. CDR3 length: 15 amino acids. Trimming shortened V by 8 bases and J by 3 bases, and 17 bases separated the two germline ends. Germline assignment: CDR1 SGHAT and CDR2 FQNNGV. CDR3 sequence: CASGKWEGANQPQHF. DNA for the CDR3: TGTGCCAGCGGAAAATGGGAAGGGGCCAATCAGCCCCAGCATTTT.

The chain carries TRBV7-8 and TRBJ2-5; perhaps D is TRBD1 or TRBD2 (6 bases each). V was cut by 5 bases and J by 5 bases, with 18 bases left in between. The CDR3 runs 15 residues. CDR1 and CDR2 from the germline V gene are SGHVS and FQNEAQ. Here the CDR3 reads CASSPRGGAWETQYF. As DNA, the CDR3 is TGTGCCAGCAGCCCCAGGGGAGGCGCTTGGGAGACCCAGTACTTC.

About this clone: One junction end does not reproduce the germline sequence, and a read error may be involved. This chain connects TRBV6-1 to TRBJ1-1; 12 positions match TRBD1. Germline CDR1 reads MNHNS; CDR2 reads SASEGT. The CDR3 has 19 residues. The CDR3 loop is CASREDPRDRGRLTTEAFF. The CDR3 DNA reads as TGTGCCAGCAGAGAAGACCCCCGGGACAGGGGGCGCCTTACCACTGAAGCTTTCTTT.

V gene TRBV28 combines with J gene TRBJ2-3; the D call may be TRBD1 or TRBD2 (5 bases each). Germline CDR1 and CDR2: MDHEN and SYDVKM. The CDR3 has 16 residues. Deletions cut 0 bases from V and 0 bases from J, with 10 bases between. The CDR3, as DNA: TGTGCCAGCAGTTTATGGAGGGGATATAGCACAGATACGCAGTATTTT. Residues: CASSLWRGYSTDTQYF.

The V call is TRBV4-1, the J call TRBJ1-2; no definite D call. From germline, CDR1 is MGHRA and CDR2 YSYEKL. The CDR3 runs 15 residues. V was clipped by 0 bases and J by 8 bases, with 16 bases between them. The CDR3 sequence: CASSQDIRAAVGYTF. The DNA of the CDR3 is TGCGCCAGCAGCCAAGATATCCGGGCCGCCGTCGGCTACACCTTC.